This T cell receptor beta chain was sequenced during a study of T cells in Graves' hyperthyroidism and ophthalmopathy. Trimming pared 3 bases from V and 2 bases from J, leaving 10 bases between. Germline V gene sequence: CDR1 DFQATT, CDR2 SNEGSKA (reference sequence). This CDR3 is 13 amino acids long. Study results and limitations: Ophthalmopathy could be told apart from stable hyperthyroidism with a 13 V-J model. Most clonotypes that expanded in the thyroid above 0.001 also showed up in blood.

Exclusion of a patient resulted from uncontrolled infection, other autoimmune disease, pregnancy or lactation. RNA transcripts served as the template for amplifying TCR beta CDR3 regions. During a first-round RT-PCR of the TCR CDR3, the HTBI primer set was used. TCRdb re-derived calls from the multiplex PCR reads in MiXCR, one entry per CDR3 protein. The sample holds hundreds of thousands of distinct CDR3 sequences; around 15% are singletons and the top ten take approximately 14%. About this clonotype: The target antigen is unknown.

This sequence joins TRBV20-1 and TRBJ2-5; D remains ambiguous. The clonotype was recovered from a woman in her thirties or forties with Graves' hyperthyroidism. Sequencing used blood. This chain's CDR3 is CSASGQLQETQYF. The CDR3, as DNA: TGCAGTGCTAGTGGCCAGCTACAAGAGACCCAGTACTTC.